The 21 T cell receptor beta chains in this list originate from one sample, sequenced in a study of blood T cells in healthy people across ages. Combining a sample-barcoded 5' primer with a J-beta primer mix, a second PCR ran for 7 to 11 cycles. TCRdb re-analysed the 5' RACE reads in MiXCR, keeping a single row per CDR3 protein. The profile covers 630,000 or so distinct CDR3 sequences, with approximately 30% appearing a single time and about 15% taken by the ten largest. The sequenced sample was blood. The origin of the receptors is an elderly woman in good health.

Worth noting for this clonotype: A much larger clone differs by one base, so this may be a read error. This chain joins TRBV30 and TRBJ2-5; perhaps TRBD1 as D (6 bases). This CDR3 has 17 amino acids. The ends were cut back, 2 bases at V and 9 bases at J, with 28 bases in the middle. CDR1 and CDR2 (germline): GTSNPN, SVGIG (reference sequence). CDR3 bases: TGTGCCTGGAGTTGGGGGCTCCTCCAGGGGCTGCTGGGGGCCCAGTACTTC. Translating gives CAWSWGLLQGLLGAQYF.

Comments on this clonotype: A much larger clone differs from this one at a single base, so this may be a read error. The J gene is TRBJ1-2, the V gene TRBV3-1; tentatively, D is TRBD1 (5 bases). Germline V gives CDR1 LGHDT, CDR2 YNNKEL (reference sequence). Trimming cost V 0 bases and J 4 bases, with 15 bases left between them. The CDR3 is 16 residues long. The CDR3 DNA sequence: TGTGCCAGCAGCCAAGATCGGGGCAGGGTTGCCTATGGCTACACCTTC. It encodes CASSQDRGRVAYGYTF.

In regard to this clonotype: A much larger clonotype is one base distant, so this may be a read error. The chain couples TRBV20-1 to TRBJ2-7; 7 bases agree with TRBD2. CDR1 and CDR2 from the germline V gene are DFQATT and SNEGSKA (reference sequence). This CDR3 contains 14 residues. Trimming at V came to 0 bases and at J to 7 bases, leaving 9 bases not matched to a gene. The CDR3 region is CSARDQAGHNEQYF. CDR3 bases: TGCAGTGCTAGAGATCAAGCGGGGCACAATGAGCAGTACTTC.

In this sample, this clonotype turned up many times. Written as DNA, the CDR3 is TGCAGCGCCCCCGGGTCGGGTCCGGAGTGGGGCAATGAGCAGTTCTTC. Translating gives CSAPGSGPEWGNEQFF. This chain connects TRBV20-1 to TRBJ2-1, with unresolved D. This CDR3 spans 16 amino acids. Germline V gives CDR1 DFQATT, CDR2 SNEGSKA (reference sequence).

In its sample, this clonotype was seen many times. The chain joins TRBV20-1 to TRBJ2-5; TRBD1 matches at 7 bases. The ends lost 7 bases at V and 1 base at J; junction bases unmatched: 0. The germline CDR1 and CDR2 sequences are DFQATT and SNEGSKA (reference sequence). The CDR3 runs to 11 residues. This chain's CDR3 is CSGDSQETQYF. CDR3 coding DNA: TGCAGTGGGGACAGCCAAGAGACCCAGTACTTC.

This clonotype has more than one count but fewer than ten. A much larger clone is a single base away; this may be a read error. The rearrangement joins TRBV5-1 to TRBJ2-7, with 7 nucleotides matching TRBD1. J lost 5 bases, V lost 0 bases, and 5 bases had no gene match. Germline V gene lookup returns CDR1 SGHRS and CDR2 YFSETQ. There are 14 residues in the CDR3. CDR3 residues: CASSLGQGWDEQYF. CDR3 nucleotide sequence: TGCGCCAGCAGCTTGGGACAGGGCTGGGACGAGCAGTACTTC.

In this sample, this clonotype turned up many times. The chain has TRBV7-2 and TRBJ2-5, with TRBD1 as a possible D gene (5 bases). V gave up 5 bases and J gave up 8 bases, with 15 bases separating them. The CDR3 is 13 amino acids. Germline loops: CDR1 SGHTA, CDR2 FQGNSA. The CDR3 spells CASSPRVGYTQYF. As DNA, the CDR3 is TGTGCCAGCAGCCCCAGGGTGGGGTATACCCAGTACTTC. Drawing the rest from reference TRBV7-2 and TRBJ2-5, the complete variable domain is GAGVSQSPSNKVTEKGKDVELRCDPISGHTALYWYRQSLGQGLEFLIYFQGNSAPDKSGLPSDRFSAERTGGSVSTLTIQRTQQEDSAVYLCASSPRVGYTQYFGPGTRLLVL.

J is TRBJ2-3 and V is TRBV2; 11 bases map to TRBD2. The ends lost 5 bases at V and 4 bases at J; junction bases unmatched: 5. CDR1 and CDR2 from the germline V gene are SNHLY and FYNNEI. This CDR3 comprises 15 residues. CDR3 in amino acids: CASSTSSGRPDTQYF. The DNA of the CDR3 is TGTGCCAGCAGTACTTCTAGCGGGAGGCCAGATACGCAGTATTTT.

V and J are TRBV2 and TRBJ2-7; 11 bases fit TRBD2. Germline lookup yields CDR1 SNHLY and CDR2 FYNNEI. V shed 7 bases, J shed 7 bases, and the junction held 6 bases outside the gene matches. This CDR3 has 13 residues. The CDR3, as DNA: TGTGCCAGCACTAGCGGGGGGATCAATGAGCAGTACTTC. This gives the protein CASTSGGINEQYF.

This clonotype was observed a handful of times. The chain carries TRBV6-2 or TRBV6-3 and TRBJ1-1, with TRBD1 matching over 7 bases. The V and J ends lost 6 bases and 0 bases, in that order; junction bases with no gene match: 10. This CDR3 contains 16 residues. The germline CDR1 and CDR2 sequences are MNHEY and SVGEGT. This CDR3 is CASSPAATGMNTEAFF. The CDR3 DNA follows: TGTGCCAGCAGCCCCGCCGCGACAGGGATGAACACTGAAGCTTTCTTT.

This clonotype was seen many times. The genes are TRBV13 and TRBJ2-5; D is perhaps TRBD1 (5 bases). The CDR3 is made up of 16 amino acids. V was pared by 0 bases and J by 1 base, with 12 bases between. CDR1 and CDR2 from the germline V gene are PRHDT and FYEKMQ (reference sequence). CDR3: CASSLGAGIGQETQYF. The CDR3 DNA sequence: TGTGCCAGCAGCTTAGGGGCAGGGATAGGCCAAGAGACCCAGTACTTC.

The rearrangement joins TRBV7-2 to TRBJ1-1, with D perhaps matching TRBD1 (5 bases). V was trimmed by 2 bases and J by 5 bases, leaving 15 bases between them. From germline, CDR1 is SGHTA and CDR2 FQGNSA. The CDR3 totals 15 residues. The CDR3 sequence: CASSLRGGVRTEAFF. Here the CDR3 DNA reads TGTGCCAGCAGCTTAAGGGGAGGGGTCCGTACTGAAGCTTTCTTT.

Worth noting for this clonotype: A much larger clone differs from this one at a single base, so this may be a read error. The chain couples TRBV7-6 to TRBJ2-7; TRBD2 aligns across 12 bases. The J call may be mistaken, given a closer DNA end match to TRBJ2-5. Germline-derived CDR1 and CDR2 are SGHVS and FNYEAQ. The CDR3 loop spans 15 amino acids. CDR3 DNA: TGTGCCAGCAGCCCCGGGACTAGCGGGTTAGAGACCCAGTACTTC. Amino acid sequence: CASSPGTSGLETQYF.

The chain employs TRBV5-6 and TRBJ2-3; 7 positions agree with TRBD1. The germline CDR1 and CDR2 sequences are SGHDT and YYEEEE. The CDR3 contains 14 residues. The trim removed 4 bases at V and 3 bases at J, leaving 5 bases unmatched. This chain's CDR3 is CASSMLQGTDTQYF. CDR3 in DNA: TGTGCCAGCAGCATGCTACAGGGGACAGATACGCAGTATTTT. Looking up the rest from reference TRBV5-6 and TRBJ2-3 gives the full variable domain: DAGVTQSPTHLIKTRGQQVTLRCSPKSGHDTVSWYQQALGQGPQFIFQYYEEEERQRGNFPDRFSGHQFPNYSSELNVNALLLGDSALYLCASSMLQGTDTQYFGPGTRLTVL.

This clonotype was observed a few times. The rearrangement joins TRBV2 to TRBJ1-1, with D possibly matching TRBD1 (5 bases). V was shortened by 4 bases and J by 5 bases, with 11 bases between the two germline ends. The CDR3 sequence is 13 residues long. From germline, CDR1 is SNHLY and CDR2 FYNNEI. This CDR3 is CASSGDHGTEAFF. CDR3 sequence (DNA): TGTGCCAGCAGTGGGGACCATGGAACTGAAGCTTTCTTT. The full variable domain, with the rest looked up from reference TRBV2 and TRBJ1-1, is EPEVTQTPSHQVTQMGQEVILRCVPISNHLYFYWYRQILGQKVEFLVSFYNNEISEKSEIFDDQFSVERPDGSNFTLKIRSTKLEDSAMYFCASSGDHGTEAFFGQGTRLTVV.

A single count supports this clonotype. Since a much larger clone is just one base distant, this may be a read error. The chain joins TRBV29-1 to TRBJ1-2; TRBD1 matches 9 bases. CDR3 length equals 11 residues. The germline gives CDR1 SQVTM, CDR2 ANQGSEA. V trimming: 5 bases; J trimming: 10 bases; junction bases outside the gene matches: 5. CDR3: CSVWTGADYTF. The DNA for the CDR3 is TGCAGCGTTTGGACAGGGGCTGACTACACCTTC.

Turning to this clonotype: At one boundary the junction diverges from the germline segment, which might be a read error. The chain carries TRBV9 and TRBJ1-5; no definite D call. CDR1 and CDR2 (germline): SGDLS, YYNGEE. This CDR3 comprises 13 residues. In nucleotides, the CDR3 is TGTGCCGGCAGCGTAGACGGGAGGCACCCCCAGCATTTT. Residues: CAGSVDGRHPQHF.

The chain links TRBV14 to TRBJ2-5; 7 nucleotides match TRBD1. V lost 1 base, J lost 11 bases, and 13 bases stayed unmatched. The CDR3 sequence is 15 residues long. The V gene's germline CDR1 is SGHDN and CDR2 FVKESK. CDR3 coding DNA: TGTGCCAGCAGCCAAGTTAGGGGGCCCTACAATGAGCAGTACTTC. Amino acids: CASSQVRGPYNEQYF.

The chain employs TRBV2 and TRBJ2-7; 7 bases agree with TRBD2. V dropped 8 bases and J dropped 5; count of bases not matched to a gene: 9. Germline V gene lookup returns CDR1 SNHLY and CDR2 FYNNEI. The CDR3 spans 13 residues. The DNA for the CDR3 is TGTGCCAGCGATCCCCTGGGGGGGAACGAGCAGTACTTC. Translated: CASDPLGGNEQYF.

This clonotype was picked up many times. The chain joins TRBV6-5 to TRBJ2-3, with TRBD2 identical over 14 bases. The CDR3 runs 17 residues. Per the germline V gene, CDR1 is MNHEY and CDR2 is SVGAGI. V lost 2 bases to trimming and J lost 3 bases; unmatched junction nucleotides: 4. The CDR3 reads CASSYQWTSGGTDTQYF. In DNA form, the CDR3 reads TGTGCCAGCAGTTACCAGTGGACTAGCGGGGGGACAGATACGCAGTATTTT.

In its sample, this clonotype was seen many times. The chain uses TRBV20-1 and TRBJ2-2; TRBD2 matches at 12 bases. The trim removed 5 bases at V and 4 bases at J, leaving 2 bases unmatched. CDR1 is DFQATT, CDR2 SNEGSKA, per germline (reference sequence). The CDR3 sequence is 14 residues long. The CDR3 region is CSAQTSGGTGELFF. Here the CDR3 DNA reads TGCAGTGCTCAGACTAGCGGGGGCACCGGGGAGCTGTTTTTT.